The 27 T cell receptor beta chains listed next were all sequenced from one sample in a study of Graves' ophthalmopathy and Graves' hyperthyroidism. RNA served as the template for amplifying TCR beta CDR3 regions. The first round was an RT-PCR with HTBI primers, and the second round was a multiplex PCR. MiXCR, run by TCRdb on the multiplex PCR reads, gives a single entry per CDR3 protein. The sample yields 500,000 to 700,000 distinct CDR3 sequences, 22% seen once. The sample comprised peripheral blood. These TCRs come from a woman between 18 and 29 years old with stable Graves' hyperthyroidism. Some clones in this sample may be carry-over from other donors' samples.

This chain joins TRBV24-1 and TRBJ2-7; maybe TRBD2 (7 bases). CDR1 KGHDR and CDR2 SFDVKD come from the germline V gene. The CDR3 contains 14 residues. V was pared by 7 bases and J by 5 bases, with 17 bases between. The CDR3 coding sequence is TGTGCCACCAGGGCGGGGGCTCACCCCGACGAGCAGTACTTC. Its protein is CATRAGAHPDEQYF.

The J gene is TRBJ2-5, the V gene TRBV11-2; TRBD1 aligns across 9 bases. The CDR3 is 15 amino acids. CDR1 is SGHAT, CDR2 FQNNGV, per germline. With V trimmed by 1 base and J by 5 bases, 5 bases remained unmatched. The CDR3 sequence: CASSLAGDRGETQYF. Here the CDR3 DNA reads TGTGCCAGCAGCTTAGCCGGAGACAGGGGGGAGACCCAGTACTTC. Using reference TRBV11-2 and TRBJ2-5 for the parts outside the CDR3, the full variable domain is EAGVAQSPRYKIIEKRQSVAFWCNPISGHATLYWYQQILGQGPKLLIQFQNNGVVDDSQLPKDRFSAERLKGVDSTLKIQPAKLEDSAVYLCASSLAGDRGETQYFGPGTRLLVL.

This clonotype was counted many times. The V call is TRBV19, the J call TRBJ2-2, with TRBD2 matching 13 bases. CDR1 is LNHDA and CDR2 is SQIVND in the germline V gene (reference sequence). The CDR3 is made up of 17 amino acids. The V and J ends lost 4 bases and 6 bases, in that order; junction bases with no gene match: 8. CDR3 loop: CASSTRRLAGGAGELFF. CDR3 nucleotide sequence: TGTGCCAGTAGTACAAGGAGACTAGCGGGAGGAGCCGGGGAGCTGTTTTTT.

The CDR3 DNA reads as TGCGCCAGCAGTCTCGACACGCACTCCTACGAGCAGTACTTC. Encoded protein: CASSLDTHSYEQYF. The chain couples TRBV5-1 to TRBJ2-7; D ambiguous. CDR1 and CDR2 from the germline V gene are SGHRS and YFSETQ. The germline V and J ends were trimmed by 5 bases and 0 bases, with 12 bases remaining between them. This CDR3 region has 14 residues.

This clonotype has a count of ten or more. CDR3 in DNA: TGTGCCACCAGCATCCCCGGGGGCCACCAAGAGACCCAGTACTTC. It translates to CATSIPGGHQETQYF. This chain joins TRBV15 and TRBJ2-5, with D perhaps matching TRBD1 or TRBD2 (6 bases each). Trimming took off 4 bases at V and 0 bases at J, with 12 bases between the two ends. Germline-derived CDR1 and CDR2 are LNHNV and YYDKDF (reference sequence). This CDR3 has 15 residues. Filled out from reference TRBV15 and TRBJ2-5, the complete variable domain reads DAMVIQNPRYQVTQFGKPVTLSCSQTLNHNVMYWYQQKSSQAPKLLFHYYDKDFNNEADTPDNFQSRRPNTSFCFLDIRSPGLGDTAMYLCATSIPGGHQETQYFGPGTRLLVL.

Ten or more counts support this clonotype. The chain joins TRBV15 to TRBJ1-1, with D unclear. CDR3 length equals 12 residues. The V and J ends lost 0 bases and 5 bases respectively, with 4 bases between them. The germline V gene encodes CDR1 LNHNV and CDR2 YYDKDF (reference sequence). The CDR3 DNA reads TGTGCCACCAGCAGAGATATGACTGAAGCTTTCTTT. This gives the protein CATSRDMTEAFF.

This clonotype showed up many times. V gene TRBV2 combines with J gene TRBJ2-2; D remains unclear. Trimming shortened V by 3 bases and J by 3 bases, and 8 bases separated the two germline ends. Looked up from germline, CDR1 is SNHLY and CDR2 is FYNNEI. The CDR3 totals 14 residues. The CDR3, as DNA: TGTGCCAGCAGTGAGACGGGTTACACCGGGGAGCTGTTTTTT. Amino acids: CASSETGYTGELFF.

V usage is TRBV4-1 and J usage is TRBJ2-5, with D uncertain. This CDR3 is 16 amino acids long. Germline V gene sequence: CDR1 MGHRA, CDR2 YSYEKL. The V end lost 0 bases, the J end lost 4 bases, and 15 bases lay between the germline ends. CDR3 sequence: CASSQDGWAERETQYF. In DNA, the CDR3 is TGCGCCAGCAGCCAAGATGGATGGGCTGAACGAGAGACCCAGTACTTC.

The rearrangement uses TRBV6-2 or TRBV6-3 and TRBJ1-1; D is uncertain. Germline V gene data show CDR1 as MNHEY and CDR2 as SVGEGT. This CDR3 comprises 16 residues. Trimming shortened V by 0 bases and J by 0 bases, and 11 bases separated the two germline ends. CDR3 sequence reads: CASSYSYRDMNTEAFF. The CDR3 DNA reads TGTGCCAGCAGTTACTCGTACAGAGACATGAACACTGAAGCTTTCTTT.

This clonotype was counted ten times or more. CDR3 in DNA: TGTGCCAGCACCCCTAAACCGTCCCTGGGCTACACCTTC. Its translation is CASTPKPSLGYTF. The J gene is TRBJ1-2, the V gene TRBV6-1; the D is unclear. The germline CDR1 and CDR2 sequences are MNHNS and SASEGT. V lost 7 bases to trimming and J lost 8 bases, with 17 bases between them. This CDR3 comprises 13 residues.

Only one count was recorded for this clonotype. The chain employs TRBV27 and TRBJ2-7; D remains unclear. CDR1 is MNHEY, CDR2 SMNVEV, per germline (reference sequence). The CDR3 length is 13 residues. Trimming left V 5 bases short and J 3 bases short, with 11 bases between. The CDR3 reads CASSMFGRYEQYF. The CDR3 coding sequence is TGTGCCAGCAGTATGTTCGGGCGCTACGAGCAGTACTTC.

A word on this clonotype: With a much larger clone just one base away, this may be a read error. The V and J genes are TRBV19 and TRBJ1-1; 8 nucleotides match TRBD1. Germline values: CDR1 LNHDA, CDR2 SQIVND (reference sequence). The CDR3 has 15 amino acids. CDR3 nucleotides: TGTGCCAGTAGTGCATGGACAGGGATGAACACTGAAGCTTGCTTT. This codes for CASSAWTGMNTEACF. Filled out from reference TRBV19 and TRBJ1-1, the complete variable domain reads DGGITQSPKYLFRKEGQNVTLSCEQNLNHDAMYWYRQDPGQGLRLIYYSQIVNDFQKGDIAEGYSVSREKKESFPLTVTSAQKNPTAFYLCASSAWTGMNTEACFGQGTRLTVV.

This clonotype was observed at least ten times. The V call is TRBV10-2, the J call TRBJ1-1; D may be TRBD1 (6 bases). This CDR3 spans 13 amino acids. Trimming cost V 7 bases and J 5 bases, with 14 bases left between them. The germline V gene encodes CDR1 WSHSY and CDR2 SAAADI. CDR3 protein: CASTDSSRTEAFF. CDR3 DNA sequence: TGCGCCAGCACGGACAGTAGCAGGACTGAAGCTTTCTTT.

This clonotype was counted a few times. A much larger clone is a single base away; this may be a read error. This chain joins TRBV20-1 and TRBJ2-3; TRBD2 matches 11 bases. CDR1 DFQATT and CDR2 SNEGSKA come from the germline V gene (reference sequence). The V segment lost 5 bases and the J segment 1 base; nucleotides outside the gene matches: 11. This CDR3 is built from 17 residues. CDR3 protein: CSASGGSGGARTDTQYF. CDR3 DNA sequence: TGCAGTGCTTCCGGGGGTAGCGGGGGGGCTCGCACAGATACGCAGTATTTT.

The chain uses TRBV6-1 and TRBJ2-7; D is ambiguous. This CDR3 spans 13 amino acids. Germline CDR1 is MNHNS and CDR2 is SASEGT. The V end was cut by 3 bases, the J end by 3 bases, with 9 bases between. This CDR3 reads CASSEASVYEQYF. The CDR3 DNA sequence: TGTGCCAGCAGTGAGGCGAGCGTCTACGAGCAGTACTTC.

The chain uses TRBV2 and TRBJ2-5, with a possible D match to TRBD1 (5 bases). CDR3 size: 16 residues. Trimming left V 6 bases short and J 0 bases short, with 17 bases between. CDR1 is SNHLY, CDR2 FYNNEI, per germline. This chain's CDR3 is CASSLVPTDNQETQYF. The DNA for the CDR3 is TGTGCCAGCAGCCTTGTCCCGACAGACAACCAAGAGACCCAGTACTTC.

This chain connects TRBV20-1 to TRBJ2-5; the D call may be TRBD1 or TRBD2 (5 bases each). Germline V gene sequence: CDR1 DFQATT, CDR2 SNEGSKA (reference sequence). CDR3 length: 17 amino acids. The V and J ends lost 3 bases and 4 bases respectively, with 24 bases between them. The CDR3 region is CSARGVGARSAPETQYF. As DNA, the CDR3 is TGCAGTGCTAGGGGGGTAGGGGCTCGATCAGCCCCAGAGACCCAGTACTTC.

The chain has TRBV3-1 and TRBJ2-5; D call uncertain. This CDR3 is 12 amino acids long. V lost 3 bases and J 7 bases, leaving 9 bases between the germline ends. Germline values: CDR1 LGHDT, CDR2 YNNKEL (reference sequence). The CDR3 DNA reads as TGTGCCAGCAGCCAGGCTAAGAGGACCCAGTACTTC. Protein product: CASSQAKRTQYF.

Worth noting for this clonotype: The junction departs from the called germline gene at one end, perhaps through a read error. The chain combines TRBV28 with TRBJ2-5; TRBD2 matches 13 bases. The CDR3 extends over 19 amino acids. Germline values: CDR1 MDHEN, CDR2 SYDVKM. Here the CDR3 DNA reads TGTGCCAGCAGTCTCCCGACTAGCGGGGGGCCGAACAACCAAGAGGCCCAGTACTTC. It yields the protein CASSLPTSGGPNNQEAQYF.

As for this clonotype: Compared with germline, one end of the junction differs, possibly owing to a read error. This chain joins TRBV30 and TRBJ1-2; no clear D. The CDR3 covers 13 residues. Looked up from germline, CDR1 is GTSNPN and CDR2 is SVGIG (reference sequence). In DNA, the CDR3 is TGTGCCTGGAACCCGTTGCACGGCTATGGCTACAGCTTC. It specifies CAWNPLHGYGYSF.

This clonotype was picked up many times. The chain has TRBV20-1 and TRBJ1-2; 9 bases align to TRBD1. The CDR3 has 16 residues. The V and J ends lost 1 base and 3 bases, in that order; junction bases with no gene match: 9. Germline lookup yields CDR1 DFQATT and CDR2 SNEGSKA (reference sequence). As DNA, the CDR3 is TGCAGTGCTAGAGGAACCTTACAGGGGGCATACTATGGCTACACCTTC. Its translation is CSARGTLQGAYYGYTF.

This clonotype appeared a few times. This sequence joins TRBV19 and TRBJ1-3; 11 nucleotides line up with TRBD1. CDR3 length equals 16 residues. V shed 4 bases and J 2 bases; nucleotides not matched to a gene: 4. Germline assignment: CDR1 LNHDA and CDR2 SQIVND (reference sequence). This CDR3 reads CASSSGQGAAGNTIYF. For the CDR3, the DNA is TGTGCCAGTAGTAGCGGACAGGGGGCAGCTGGAAACACCATATATTTT.

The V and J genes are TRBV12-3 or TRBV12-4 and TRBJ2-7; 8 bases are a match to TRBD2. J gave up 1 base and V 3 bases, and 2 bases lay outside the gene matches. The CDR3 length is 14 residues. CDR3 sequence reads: CASSFGTRSYEQYF. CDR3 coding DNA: TGTGCCAGCAGTTTCGGGACTAGGTCCTACGAGCAGTACTTC.

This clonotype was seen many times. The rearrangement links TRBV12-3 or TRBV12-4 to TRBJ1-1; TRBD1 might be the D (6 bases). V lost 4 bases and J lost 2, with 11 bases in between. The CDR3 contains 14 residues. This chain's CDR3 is CASSWDTRNTEAFF. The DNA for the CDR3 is TGTGCCAGCAGTTGGGACACTCGAAACACTGAAGCTTTCTTT.

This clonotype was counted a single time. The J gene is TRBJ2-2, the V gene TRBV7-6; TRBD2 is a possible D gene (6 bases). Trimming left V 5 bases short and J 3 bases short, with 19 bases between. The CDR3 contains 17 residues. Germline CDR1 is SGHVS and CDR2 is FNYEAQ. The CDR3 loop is CASSPFGGIGYTGELFF. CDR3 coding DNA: TGTGCCAGCAGCCCCTTCGGAGGGATCGGGTACACCGGGGAGCTGTTTTTT.

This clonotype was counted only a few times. CDR3 sequence (DNA): TGTGCCAGCAGTCACCACTATCGGCAGGGGCGTAAAGGCACTGAAGCTTTCTTT. Its protein is CASSHHYRQGRKGTEAFF. The chain joins TRBV3-1 to TRBJ1-1, with D tentatively TRBD1 (6 bases). Germline V gives CDR1 LGHDT, CDR2 YNNKEL (reference sequence). Deletions cut 6 bases from V and 4 bases from J, with 27 bases between. This CDR3 has 18 residues. Supplemented by reference TRBV3-1 and TRBJ1-1, the full variable domain reads DTAVSQTPKYLVTQMGNDKSIKCEQNLGHDTMYWYKQDSKKFLKIMFSYNNKELIINETVPNRFSPKSPDKAHLNLHINSLELGDSAVYFCASSHHYRQGRKGTEAFFGQGTRLTVV.

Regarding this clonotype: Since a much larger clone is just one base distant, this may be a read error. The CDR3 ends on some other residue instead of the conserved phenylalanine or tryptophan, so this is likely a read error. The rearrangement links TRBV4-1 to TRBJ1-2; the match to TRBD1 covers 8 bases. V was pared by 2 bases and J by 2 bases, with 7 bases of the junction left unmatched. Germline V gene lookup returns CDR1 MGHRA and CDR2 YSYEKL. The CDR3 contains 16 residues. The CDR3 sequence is CASSQPDREGNYGYTY. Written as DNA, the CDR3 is TGCGCCAGCAGCCAACCGGACAGGGAAGGGAACTATGGCTACACCTAC.